This T cell receptor (beta chain) stems from a study of blood T cells in healthy people across ages. This CDR3 region has 13 residues. The germline V gene encodes CDR1 MNHEY and CDR2 SVGAGI. Unmatched junction bases numbered 0, after V lost 8 bases and J lost 3 bases. Combining a sample-barcoded 5' primer with a J-beta primer mix, a second PCR ran for about 7 to 11 cycles. Each TCR beta cDNA got a 12-nucleotide random molecular identifier. TCRdb independently ran MiXCR on the 5' RACE reads; one entry per CDR3 protein. The profile shows 890,000 or so distinct CDR3 sequences, approximately 65% of them singletons.

The sequenced sample was blood. This receptor was obtained from a man under 40 in good health. The V call is TRBV6-5, the J call TRBJ2-7, with TRBD2 matching over 14 bases. The CDR3 DNA follows: TGTGCCAGCGGACTAGCGGGGGGCTACGAGCAGTACTTC. Encoded protein: CASGLAGGYEQYF.